This T cell receptor beta chain was found in a study of CD8 T cells in ankylosing spondylitis. General study findings and limits: A TCR beta motif of eight highly homologous variants appeared characteristic of ankylosing spondylitis blood.

MiXCR, applied by TCRdb to the 5' RACE reads, yields one record per CDR3 protein. The table lists roughly 300,000 distinct CDR3 sequences, approximately 8% of them singletons. Germline V gene data show CDR1 as MNHNS and CDR2 as SASEGT. Germline trimming cut 6 bases from V and 2 bases from J; bases unmatched to any gene: 7. CDR3 size: 14 residues. This clonotype was detected a few times. Its antigen remains unknown. V and J are TRBV6-1 and TRBJ2-7; the match to TRBD2 covers 7 bases. This TCR was sampled from a male donor with ankylosing spondylitis. Source material: blood, either unsorted or a sorted T cell fraction (not recorded which). The CDR3 reads CASRRTSRTYEQYF. CDR3 sequence (DNA): TGTGCCAGCAGGCGGACTAGTCGGACCTACGAGCAGTACTTC.